Presented here are 27 T cell receptor beta chains from one specimen sequenced in a study of T-cell reconstitution after alpha-beta-depleted transplantation in children. Molecular barcoding with unique molecular identifiers was used for the TCRbeta library. TCRdb analysed the PCR reads with MiXCR anew, one entry per CDR3 protein. The table lists approximately 97,000 distinct CDR3 sequences, 7% to 8% of them singletons. This sample comprised PBMCs, obtained before TCRalphabeta/CD19-depleted stem cell transplant. These receptor sequences come from a boy aged 2 to 9 with acute lymphoblastic leukemia, due to receive a stem cell transplant.

CDR3 DNA: TGTGCCAGTAGACGACAGGGGACCTTGAACACTGAAGCTTTCTTT. This sequence encodes CASRRQGTLNTEAFF. This sequence joins TRBV19 and TRBJ1-1, with 8 bases matching TRBD1. V lost 6 bases and J lost 0; bases outside the gene matches: 6. This CDR3 is built from 15 residues. The germline V gene has CDR1 LNHDA and CDR2 SQIVND (reference sequence).

The chain employs TRBV7-2 and TRBJ2-1, with D maybe TRBD2 (5 bases). The V gene's germline CDR1 is SGHTA and CDR2 FQGNSA. The CDR3 is 15 residues long. V gave up 3 bases and J gave up 1 base, with 10 bases separating them. CDR3 nucleotide sequence: TGTGCCAGCAGCTTCGTTAGCGCATCCTACAATGAGCAGTTCTTC. It codes for CASSFVSASYNEQFF.

The chain combines TRBV19 with TRBJ1-5, with TRBD1 matching over 7 bases. Unmatched junction bases numbered 3, after V lost 4 bases and J lost 3 bases. This CDR3 comprises 14 residues. Germline assignment: CDR1 LNHDA and CDR2 SQIVND (reference sequence). CDR3 nucleotide sequence: TGTGCCAGTAGTAACGGACAGGACAATCAGCCCCAGCATTTT. Residues: CASSNGQDNQPQHF.

This clonotype was found many times. The rearrangement links TRBV20-1 to TRBJ1-4, with TRBD1 as a possible D gene (5 bases). In germline, CDR1 is DFQATT, CDR2 SNEGSKA (reference sequence). V was trimmed by 5 bases and J by 6 bases, leaving 10 bases between them. CDR3 size: 12 residues. DNA for the CDR3: TGCAGTGCTCCCAGGGAAGATGAAAAACTGTTTTTT. Translating gives CSAPREDEKLFF.

This clonotype came up many times. The V and J genes are TRBV15 and TRBJ2-5, with unresolved D. Between the trimmed V and J ends, which lost 0 bases and 5 bases, there was a span of 13 bases. This CDR3 is 15 amino acids long. Germline CDR1 LNHNV, CDR2 YYDKDF (reference sequence). CDR3 protein: CATSRDSDGDETQYF. For the CDR3, the DNA is TGTGCCACCAGCAGAGATTCTGATGGGGATGAGACCCAGTACTTC.

The chain has TRBV10-3 and TRBJ2-1, with TRBD2 identical over 11 bases. Germline CDR1 ENHRY, CDR2 SYGVKD. Losses at the gene ends were 4 bases for V and 0 bases for J; bases not matched to a gene: 5. CDR3 length: 17 residues. In nucleotides, the CDR3 is TGTGCCATCAGTGGGACTAGCGGGTCGAGCTCCTACAATGAGCAGTTCTTC. It specifies CAISGTSGSSSYNEQFF.

This clonotype turned up a few times. The V call is TRBV7-2, the J call TRBJ2-7; D call uncertain. CDR3 length equals 12 residues. From germline, CDR1 is SGHTA and CDR2 FQGNSA. V gave up 4 bases and J gave up 7 bases, with 11 bases separating them. This chain's CDR3 is CASSSRLGEQYF. The CDR3 nucleotides are TGTGCCAGCAGCTCGAGGTTGGGGGAGCAGTACTTC.

Ten or more counts support this clonotype. The V and J genes are TRBV6-5 and TRBJ2-4; unclear D gene. The germline V and J ends were trimmed by 5 bases and 11 bases, with 13 bases remaining between them. Germline CDR1 and CDR2: MNHEY and SVGAGI. The CDR3 is 12 amino acids. The CDR3 sequence: CASSPGSTVQYF. The CDR3 DNA reads as TGTGCCAGCAGTCCGGGCTCTACGGTTCAGTACTTC.

The sample holds many counts of this clonotype. The CDR3 sequence: CASSLRYTEAFF. The CDR3 DNA reads as TGTGCCAGCAGCTTGCGGTACACTGAAGCTTTCTTT. The chain uses TRBV13 and TRBJ1-1; D is unclear. Trimming shortened V by 3 bases and J by 3 bases, and 5 bases separated the two germline ends. Germline V CDR1 and CDR2: PRHDT, FYEKMQ (reference sequence). The CDR3 covers 12 residues.

In this sample, this clonotype turned up many times. The J gene is TRBJ2-1, the V gene TRBV25-1, with unresolved D. Germline values: CDR1 MGHDK, CDR2 SYGVNS. Trimming shortened V by 4 bases and J by 0 bases, and 10 bases separated the two germline ends. The CDR3 covers 15 residues. The DNA for the CDR3 is TGTGCCAGCAGTGGACGGACGGACTCCTACAATGAGCAGTTCTTC. It encodes CASSGRTDSYNEQFF. Using reference TRBV25-1 and TRBJ2-1 for the parts outside the CDR3, the full variable domain is EADIYQTPRYLVIGTGKKITLECSQTMGHDKMYWYQQDPGMELHLIHYSYGVNSTEKGDLSSESTVSRIRTEHFPLTLESARPSHTSQYLCASSGRTDSYNEQFFGPGTRLTVL.

This chain links TRBV20-1 with TRBJ2-5, with 15 positions matching TRBD2. This CDR3 is 20 amino acids long. V dropped 1 base and J dropped 1; count of bases not matched to a gene: 13. Germline lookup yields CDR1 DFQATT and CDR2 SNEGSKA (reference sequence). The CDR3 nucleotides are TGCAGTGCTAGAGGGGGCGGACTAGCGGGGGGGAGGGGTCCCCAAGAGACCCAGTACTTC. This translates into CSARGGGLAGGRGPQETQYF.

This clonotype was detected many times. The CDR3 nucleotides are TGTGCCAGCAATCCCCCGGGACTAGAGGATACGCAGTATTTT. It specifies CASNPPGLEDTQYF. The V gene is TRBV28, the J gene TRBJ2-3; 8 bases are shared with TRBD2. Germline trimming cut 7 bases from V and 6 bases from J; bases unmatched to any gene: 9. CDR3 size: 14 residues. Per germline, CDR1 MDHEN and CDR2 SYDVKM.

This clonotype was recorded many times. This sequence joins TRBV5-1 and TRBJ2-5, with D perhaps matching TRBD2 (7 bases). The CDR3 is 15 residues long. The germline gives CDR1 SGHRS, CDR2 YFSETQ. V lost 4 bases and J 5 bases, leaving 18 bases between the germline ends. CDR3 coding DNA: TGCGCCAGCAGCCCAGACCGGGGGGCCAGGGAGACCCAGTACTTC. Protein sequence: CASSPDRGARETQYF.

Concerning this clonotype: This clone may be a read error of a much larger clone one base away. The chain employs TRBV7-2 and TRBJ1-5; D gene uncertain. Germline CDR1 SGHTA, CDR2 FQGNSA. This CDR3 has 13 residues. The CDR3 loop is CVSSLGRIQPQHF. CDR3 in DNA: TGTGTCAGCAGCTTAGGGAGGATTCAGCCCCAGCATTTT.

A few counts support this clonotype. The chain is built from TRBV28 and TRBJ2-3; 11 bases map to TRBD1. The CDR3 length is 16 residues. After removal of 3 bases from V and 4 bases from J, the junction contained 6 bases not matched to a gene. CDR1 is MDHEN and CDR2 is SYDVKM in the germline V gene. In DNA, the CDR3 is TGTGCCAGCAGTTTTGAGGGACAGGGGGTGGCAGATACGCAGTATTTT. This gives the protein CASSFEGQGVADTQYF.

This clonotype was counted ten times or more. The chain carries TRBV7-9 and TRBJ1-1; D not certain. This CDR3 is 13 amino acids long. V shed 2 bases and J shed 7 bases, with 11 bases lying between them. CDR1 and CDR2 from the germline V gene are SEHNR and FQNEAQ (reference sequence). CDR3: CASSLRDPDEAFF. CDR3 DNA sequence: TGTGCCAGCAGCTTAAGGGATCCGGATGAAGCTTTCTTT.

This clonotype is termed medium-sized. The J gene is TRBJ2-5, the V gene TRBV4-1, with D possibly TRBD2 on 6 matching bases. V was clipped by 4 bases and J by 4 bases, with 13 bases between them. The CDR3 runs to 14 residues. Germline V gene data show CDR1 as MGHRA and CDR2 as YSYEKL. CDR3: CASSPTGLGETQYF. The CDR3, as DNA: TGCGCCAGCAGCCCGACGGGACTCGGAGAGACCCAGTACTTC.

This clonotype came up a few times. V gene TRBV7-9 combines with J gene TRBJ2-1; weak D call: TRBD2 (6 bases). The germline V and J ends were trimmed by 4 bases and 7 bases, with 11 bases remaining between them. CDR3 length equals 13 residues. Germline V lookup: CDR1 SEHNR, CDR2 FQNEAQ (reference sequence). CDR3 coding DNA: TGTGCCAGCAGCTCGCAGCTAGCGAATGAGCAGTTCTTC. Translated, it gives CASSSQLANEQFF.

This clonotype was recorded at least ten times. V is TRBV28 and J is TRBJ2-3; 11 bases are a match to TRBD2. This CDR3 contains 18 residues. With V trimmed by 6 bases and J by 1 base, 12 bases remained unmatched. Germline loops: CDR1 MDHEN, CDR2 SYDVKM. CDR3 sequence reads: CASRELAGVLSGTDTQYF. In nucleotides, the CDR3 is TGTGCCAGCAGGGAACTAGCGGGGGTGCTCTCTGGCACAGATACGCAGTATTTT. The complete variable domain, with remaining parts taken from reference TRBV28 and TRBJ2-3, reads DVKVTQSSRYLVKRTGEKVFLECVQDMDHENMFWYRQDPGLGLRLIYFSYDVKMKEKGDIPEGYSVSREKKERFSLILESASTNQTSMYLCASRELAGVLSGTDTQYFGPGTRLTVL.

This clonotype was recorded many times. The chain employs TRBV12-3 or TRBV12-4 and TRBJ2-1; 7 nucleotides align to TRBD1. The trim removed 8 bases at V and 5 bases at J, leaving 15 bases unmatched. The CDR3 has 16 amino acids. DNA of the CDR3: TGTGCCAGCCTATGGGGAACGGGACAGTACAACAATGAGCAGTTCTTC. Its protein product is CASLWGTGQYNNEQFF.

J is TRBJ2-3 and V is TRBV7-2, with TRBD2 as a possible D gene (7 bases). The CDR3 has 15 residues. Germline values: CDR1 SGHTA, CDR2 FQGNSA. V was clipped by 5 bases and J by 5 bases, with 17 bases between them. The CDR3 reads CASSLGGLGGDTQYF. CDR3 bases: TGTGCCAGCAGCCTCGGGGGGCTAGGGGGAGATACGCAGTATTTT.

This clonotype was found a few times. The V call is TRBV7-6, the J call TRBJ2-3, with unresolved D. The V and J ends lost 8 bases and 0 bases respectively, with 9 bases between them. Germline V CDR1 and CDR2: SGHVS, FNYEAQ. The CDR3 runs to 13 residues. The CDR3 DNA reads as TGTGCCAGCGCGCTACTAAGCACAGATACGCAGTATTTT. It translates to CASALLSTDTQYF.

The V and J genes are TRBV6-1 and TRBJ2-7; possibly TRBD1 for D (6 bases). The CDR3 has 14 residues. V lost 8 bases, J lost 4 bases, and 18 bases lay in between. Germline CDR1 MNHNS, CDR2 SASEGT. CDR3 amino acids: CASWGMDRQYEQYF. CDR3 coding DNA: TGTGCCAGCTGGGGCATGGACAGACAGTACGAGCAGTACTTC.

This clonotype was seen many times. The chain employs TRBV6-1 and TRBJ2-3; D possibly corresponds to TRBD1 (6 bases). Trimming cost V 11 bases and J 2 bases, with 20 bases left between them. CDR1 and CDR2 from the germline V gene are MNHNS and SASEGT. CDR3 length equals 15 residues. The chain's CDR3 is CAPARWDTITDTQYF. The CDR3, as DNA: TGTGCCCCCGCCCGATGGGACACGATCACAGATACGCAGTATTTT.

Here the CDR3 reads CASSLGGLLNQPQHF. For the CDR3, the DNA is TGTGCCAGCAGCTTAGGGGGATTGTTAAATCAGCCCCAGCATTTT. V is TRBV7-9 and J is TRBJ1-5; D gene unclear. The CDR3 loop spans 15 amino acids. V was trimmed by 1 base and J by 4 bases, leaving 11 bases between them. Germline V gene data show CDR1 as SEHNR and CDR2 as FQNEAQ (reference sequence).

There are many counts of this clonotype. The rearrangement uses TRBV7-9 and TRBJ2-7, with no clear D. V was pared by 0 bases and J by 0 bases, with 3 bases between. Germline V gene sequence: CDR1 SEHNR, CDR2 FQNEAQ (reference sequence). There are 13 residues in the CDR3. The CDR3 loop reads CASSLATSYEQYF. The CDR3 DNA sequence: TGTGCCAGCAGCTTAGCTACCTCCTACGAGCAGTACTTC.

The V and J genes are TRBV3-1 and TRBJ2-3; 13 positions match TRBD2. Per the germline V gene, CDR1 is LGHDT and CDR2 is YNNKEL (reference sequence). V trimming: 4 bases; J trimming: 1 base; junction bases outside the gene matches: 11. This CDR3 spans 19 amino acids. CDR3 residues: CASSPTSGGASIGTDTQYF. CDR3 DNA: TGTGCCAGCAGCCCAACTAGCGGGGGGGCTTCTATCGGCACAGATACGCAGTATTTT.